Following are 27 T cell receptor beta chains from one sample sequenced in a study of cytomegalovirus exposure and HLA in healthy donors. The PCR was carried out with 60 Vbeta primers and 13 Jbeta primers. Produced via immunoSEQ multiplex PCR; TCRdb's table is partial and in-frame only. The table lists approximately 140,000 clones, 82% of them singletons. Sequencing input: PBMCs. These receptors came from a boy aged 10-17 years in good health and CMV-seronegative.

This CDR3 reads CASSQGAGQGTEQYF. The CDR3 DNA reads TGTGCCAGCTCACAAGGCGCGGGACAGGGGACCGAGCAGTACTTC. The chain combines TRBV18 with TRBJ2-7, with TRBD1 matching over 10 bases. The CDR3 totals 15 residues. Losses at the gene ends were 4 bases for V and 6 bases for J; bases not matched to a gene: 9. CDR1 and CDR2 from the germline V gene are KGHSH and LQKENI.

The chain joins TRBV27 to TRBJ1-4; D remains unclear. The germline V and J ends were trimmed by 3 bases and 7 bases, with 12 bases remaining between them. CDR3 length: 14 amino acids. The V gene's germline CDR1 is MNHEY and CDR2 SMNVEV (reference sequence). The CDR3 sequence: CASSFEREVEKLFF. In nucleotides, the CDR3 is TGTGCCAGCAGTTTCGAAAGGGAGGTTGAAAAACTGTTTTTT.

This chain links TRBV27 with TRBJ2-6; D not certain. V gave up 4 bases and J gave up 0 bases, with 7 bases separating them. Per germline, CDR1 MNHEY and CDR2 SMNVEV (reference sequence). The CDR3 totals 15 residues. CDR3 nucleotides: TGTGCCAGCAGTTCTCTAAGCTCTGGGGCCAACGTCCTGACTTTC. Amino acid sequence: CASSSLSSGANVLTF.

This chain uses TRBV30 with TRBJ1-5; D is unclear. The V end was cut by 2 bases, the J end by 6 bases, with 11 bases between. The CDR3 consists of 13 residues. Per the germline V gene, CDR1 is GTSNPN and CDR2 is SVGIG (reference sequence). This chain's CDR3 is CAWSPSNPQPQHF. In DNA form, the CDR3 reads TGTGCCTGGAGTCCAAGCAACCCTCAGCCCCAGCATTTT.

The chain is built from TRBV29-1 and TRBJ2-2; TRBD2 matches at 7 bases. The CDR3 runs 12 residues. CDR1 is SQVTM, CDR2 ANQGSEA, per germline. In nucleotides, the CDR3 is TGCGGGGGGGGGACCCCCACCGGGGAGCTGTTTTTT. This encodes CGGGTPTGELFF.

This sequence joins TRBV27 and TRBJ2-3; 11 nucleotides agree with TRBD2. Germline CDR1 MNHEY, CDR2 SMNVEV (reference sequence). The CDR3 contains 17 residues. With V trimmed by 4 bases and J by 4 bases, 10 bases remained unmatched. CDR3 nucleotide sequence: TGTGCCAGCAGTTCCCCGACTAGCGGGGTGGGGGCAGATACGCAGTATTTT. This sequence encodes CASSSPTSGVGADTQYF.

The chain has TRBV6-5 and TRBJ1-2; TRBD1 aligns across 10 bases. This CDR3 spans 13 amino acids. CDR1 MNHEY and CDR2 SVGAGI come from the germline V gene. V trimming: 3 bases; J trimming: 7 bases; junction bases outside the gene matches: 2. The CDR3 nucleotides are TGTGCCAGCAGTTATAGGGACAGGGGTGGCTACACCTTC. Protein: CASSYRDRGGYTF.

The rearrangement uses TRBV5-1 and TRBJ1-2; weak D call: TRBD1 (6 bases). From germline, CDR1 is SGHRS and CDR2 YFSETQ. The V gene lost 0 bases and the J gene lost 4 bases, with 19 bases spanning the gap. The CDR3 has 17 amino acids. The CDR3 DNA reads TGCGCCAGCAGCTTGGGGGGGGGCAGCCCTTTGGGCTATGGCTACACCTTC. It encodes CASSLGGGSPLGYGYTF.

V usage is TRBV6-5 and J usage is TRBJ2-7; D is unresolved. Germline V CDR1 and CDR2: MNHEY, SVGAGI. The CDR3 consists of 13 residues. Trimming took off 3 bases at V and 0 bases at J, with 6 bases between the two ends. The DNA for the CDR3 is TGTGCCAGCAGTTATGTCGGCTCCTACGAGCAGTACTTC. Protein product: CASSYVGSYEQYF.

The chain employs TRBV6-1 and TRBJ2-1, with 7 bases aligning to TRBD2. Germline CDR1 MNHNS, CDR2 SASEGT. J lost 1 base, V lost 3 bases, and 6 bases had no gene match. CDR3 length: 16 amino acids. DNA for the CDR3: TGTGCCAGCAGTGACTTGGCGGGAGTGTCCTACAATGAGCAGTTCTTC. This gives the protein CASSDLAGVSYNEQFF.

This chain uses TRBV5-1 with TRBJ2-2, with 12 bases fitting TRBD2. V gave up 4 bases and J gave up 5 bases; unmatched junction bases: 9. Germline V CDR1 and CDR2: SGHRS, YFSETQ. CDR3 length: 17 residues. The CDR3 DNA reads TGCGCCAGCAGCCCTAATGGACTAGCGGGATCAACCGGGGAGCTGTTTTTT. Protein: CASSPNGLAGSTGELFF.

Here the CDR3 DNA reads TGTGCCTGGAGTGTGGGGAGTTACGAGCAGTACTTC. Translated: CAWSVGSYEQYF. The V call is TRBV30, the J call TRBJ2-7, with D perhaps matching TRBD2 (5 bases). V was clipped by 0 bases and J by 4 bases, with 7 bases between them. Germline CDR1 GTSNPN, CDR2 SVGIG (reference sequence). This CDR3 has 12 amino acids.

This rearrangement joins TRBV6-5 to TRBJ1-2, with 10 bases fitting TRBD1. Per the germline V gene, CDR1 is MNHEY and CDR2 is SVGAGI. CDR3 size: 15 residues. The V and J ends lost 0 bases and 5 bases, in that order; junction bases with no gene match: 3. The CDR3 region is CASSYSGTGDYGYTF. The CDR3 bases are TGTGCCAGCAGTTACTCCGGGACAGGGGATTATGGCTACACCTTC.

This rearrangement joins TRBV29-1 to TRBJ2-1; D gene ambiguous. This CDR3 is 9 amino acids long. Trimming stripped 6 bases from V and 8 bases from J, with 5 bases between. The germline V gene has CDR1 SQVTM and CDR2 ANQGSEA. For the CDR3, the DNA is TGCAGCGTCCAGGATGAGCAGTTCTTC. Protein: CSVQDEQFF.

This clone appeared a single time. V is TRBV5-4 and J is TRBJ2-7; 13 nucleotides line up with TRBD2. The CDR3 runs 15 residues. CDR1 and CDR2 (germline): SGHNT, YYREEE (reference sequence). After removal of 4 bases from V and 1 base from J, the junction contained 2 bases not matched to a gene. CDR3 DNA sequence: TGTGCCAGCAGCAGGACTAGCGGGAGTTCCTACGAGCAGTACTTC. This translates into CASSRTSGSSYEQYF.

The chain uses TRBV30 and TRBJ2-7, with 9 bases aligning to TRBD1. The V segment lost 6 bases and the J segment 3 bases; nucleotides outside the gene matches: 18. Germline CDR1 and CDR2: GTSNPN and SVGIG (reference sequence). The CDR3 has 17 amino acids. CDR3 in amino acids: CACYAVTKGTGIYEQYF. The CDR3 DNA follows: TGTGCCTGCTACGCAGTGACTAAAGGGACAGGGATCTACGAGCAGTACTTC.

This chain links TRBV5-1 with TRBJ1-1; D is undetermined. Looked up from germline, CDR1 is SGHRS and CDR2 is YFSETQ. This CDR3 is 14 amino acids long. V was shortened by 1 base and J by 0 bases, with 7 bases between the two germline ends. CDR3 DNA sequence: TGCGCCAGCAGCTTGCAGACTATGAACACTGAAGCTTTCTTT. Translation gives CASSLQTMNTEAFF.

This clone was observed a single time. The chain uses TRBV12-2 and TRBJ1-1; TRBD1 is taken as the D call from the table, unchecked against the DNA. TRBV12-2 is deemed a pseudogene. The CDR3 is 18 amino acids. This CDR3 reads CASRSPIGQGKVNTEAFF. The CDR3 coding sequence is TGTGCAAGTCGCTCACCGATAGGACAGGGGAAGGTGAACACTGAAGCTTTCTTT.

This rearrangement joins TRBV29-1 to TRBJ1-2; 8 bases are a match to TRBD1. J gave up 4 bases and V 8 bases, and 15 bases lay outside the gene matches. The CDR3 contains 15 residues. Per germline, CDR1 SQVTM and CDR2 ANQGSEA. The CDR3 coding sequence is TGCAGCACACCCGGACAGGGAGCGTTTTCCTATGGCTACACCTTC. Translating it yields CSTPGQGAFSYGYTF.

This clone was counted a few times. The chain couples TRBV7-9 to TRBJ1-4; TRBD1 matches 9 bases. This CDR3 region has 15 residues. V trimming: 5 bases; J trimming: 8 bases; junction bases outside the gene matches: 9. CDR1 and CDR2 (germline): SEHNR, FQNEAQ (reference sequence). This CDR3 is CASSTWDRVGEKLFF. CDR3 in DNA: TGTGCCAGCAGCACCTGGGACAGGGTTGGGGAAAAACTGTTTTTT.

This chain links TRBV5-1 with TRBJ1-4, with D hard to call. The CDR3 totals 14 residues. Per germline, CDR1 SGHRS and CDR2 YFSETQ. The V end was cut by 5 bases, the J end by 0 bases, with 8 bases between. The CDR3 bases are TGCGCCAGCAGTCCGCAGGCAACTAATGAAAAACTGTTTTTT. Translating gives CASSPQATNEKLFF.

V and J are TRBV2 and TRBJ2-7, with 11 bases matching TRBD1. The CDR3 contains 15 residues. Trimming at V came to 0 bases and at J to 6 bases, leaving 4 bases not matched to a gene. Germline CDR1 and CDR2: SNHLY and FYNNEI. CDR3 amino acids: CASSEAGTGGGEQYF. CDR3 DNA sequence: TGTGCCAGCAGTGAAGCAGGGACAGGGGGTGGCGAGCAGTACTTC.

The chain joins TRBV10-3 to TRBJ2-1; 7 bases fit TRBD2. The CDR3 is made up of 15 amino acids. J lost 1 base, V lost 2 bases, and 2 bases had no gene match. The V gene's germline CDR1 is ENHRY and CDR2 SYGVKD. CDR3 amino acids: CAISEAGESYNEQFF. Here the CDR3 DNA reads TGTGCCATCAGTGAGGCGGGAGAATCCTACAATGAGCAGTTCTTC.

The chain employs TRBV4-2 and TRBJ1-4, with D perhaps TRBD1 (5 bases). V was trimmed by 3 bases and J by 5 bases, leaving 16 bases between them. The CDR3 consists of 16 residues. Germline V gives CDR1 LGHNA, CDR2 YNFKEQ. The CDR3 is CASSHFRQTENEKLFF. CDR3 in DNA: TGTGCCAGCAGCCATTTTCGACAGACAGAGAATGAAAAACTGTTTTTT.

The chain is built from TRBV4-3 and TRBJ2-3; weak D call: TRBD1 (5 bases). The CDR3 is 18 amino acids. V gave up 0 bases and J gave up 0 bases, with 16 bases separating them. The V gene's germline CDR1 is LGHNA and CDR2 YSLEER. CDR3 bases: TGCGCCAGCAGCCAAGATCGGTCAGGGATTCGCAGCACAGATACGCAGTATTTT. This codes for CASSQDRSGIRSTDTQYF.

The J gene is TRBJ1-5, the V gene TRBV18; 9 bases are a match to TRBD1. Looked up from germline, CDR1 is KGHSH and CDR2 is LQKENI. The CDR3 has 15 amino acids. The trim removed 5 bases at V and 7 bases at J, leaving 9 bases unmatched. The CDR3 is CASSAGQGFGQPQHF. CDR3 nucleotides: TGTGCCAGCTCAGCGGGACAGGGTTTCGGCCAGCCCCAGCATTTT. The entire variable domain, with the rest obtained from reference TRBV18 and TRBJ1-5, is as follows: NAGVMQNPRHLVRRRGQEARLRCSPMKGHSHVYWYRQLPEEGLKFMVYLQKENIIDESGMPKERFSAEFPKEGPSILRIQQVVRGDSAAYFCASSAGQGFGQPQHFGDGTRLSIL.

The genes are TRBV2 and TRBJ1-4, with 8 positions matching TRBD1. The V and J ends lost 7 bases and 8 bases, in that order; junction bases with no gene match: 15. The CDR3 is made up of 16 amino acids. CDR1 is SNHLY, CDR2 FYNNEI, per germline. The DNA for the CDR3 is TGTGCCAGCAAGTCGGGACAGGAGCCTCCTGGGGAAAAACTGTTTTTT. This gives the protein CASKSGQEPPGEKLFF. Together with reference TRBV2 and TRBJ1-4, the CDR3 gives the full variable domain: EPEVTQTPSHQVTQMGQEVILRCVPISNHLYFYWYRQILGQKVEFLVSFYNNEISEKSEIFDDQFSVERPDGSNFTLKIRSTKLEDSAMYFCASKSGQEPPGEKLFFGSGTQLSVL.